This T cell receptor (beta chain) was sequenced in a study of a mutant IDH1 vaccine in newly diagnosed glioma. Whole-study context: Among treated patients, approximately 60% were male and about 40% female, and mean age was about 41 years. Patients arrived already treated with radiotherapy, temozolomide, or both, most having had both.

Described time point: week 11, during vaccination. Vaccination comprised doses that each held 300 ug of mutant IDH1 20-mer peptide, plus topical imiquimod. A note on this clone: Its matching antigen is unknown.

This CDR3 has 15 amino acids. Trimming shortened V by 5 bases and J by 2 bases, and 13 bases separated the two germline ends. CDR1 and CDR2 from the germline V gene are MNHEY and SMNVEV (reference sequence). Measured with immunoSEQ multiplex PCR; TCRdb has only the in-frame clones, and not every one. The data contain around 25,000 clones, under 80% of them singletons. The V call is TRBV27, the J call TRBJ2-1; D unresolved. This clonotype was obtained from a young man with glioma. Some clones in this sample may be carry-over from other donors' samples. Material: peripheral blood mononuclear cells (PBMCs), obtained from a glioma patient whose treatment included an IDH1 peptide vaccine. The CDR3 loop is CASSMSGSPYNEQFF. CDR3 sequence (DNA): TGTGCCAGCAGTATGTCGGGTAGCCCCTACAATGAGCAGTTCTTC.